This T cell receptor (beta chain) derives from a study of blood T cell repertoires in COVID-19. Study overall: Donors in the United States, Italy and Spain gave samples during acute or convalescent COVID-19. The cDNA or gDNA used as material had been derived from T cells, B-cell-depleted T cells, or PBMCs.

Germline V gives CDR1 SGHTA, CDR2 FQGNSA. Trimming left V 1 base short and J 5 bases short, with 9 bases between. There are 14 residues in the CDR3. Under the authors' procedure: From reference gene primer amplification, estimates of nucleated cell counts were derived. Assay: immunoSEQ multiplex PCR; the TCRdb copy retains only in-frame clones and omits some. V and J calls and clone size come straight from that table; D and trimming were deduced from the DNA. Of 84,000 or so clones listed, about 83% were seen once; the top ten hold roughly 50%. The sequence was obtained from a human donor in a cohort sampled during active COVID-19. The chain has TRBV7-2 and TRBJ2-1; D is undetermined. The sequencing sample was made of peripheral blood. DNA of the CDR3: TGTGCCAGCAGCTTAGGTGGTAGCAACAATGAGCAGTTCTTC. Residues: CASSLGGSNNEQFF.